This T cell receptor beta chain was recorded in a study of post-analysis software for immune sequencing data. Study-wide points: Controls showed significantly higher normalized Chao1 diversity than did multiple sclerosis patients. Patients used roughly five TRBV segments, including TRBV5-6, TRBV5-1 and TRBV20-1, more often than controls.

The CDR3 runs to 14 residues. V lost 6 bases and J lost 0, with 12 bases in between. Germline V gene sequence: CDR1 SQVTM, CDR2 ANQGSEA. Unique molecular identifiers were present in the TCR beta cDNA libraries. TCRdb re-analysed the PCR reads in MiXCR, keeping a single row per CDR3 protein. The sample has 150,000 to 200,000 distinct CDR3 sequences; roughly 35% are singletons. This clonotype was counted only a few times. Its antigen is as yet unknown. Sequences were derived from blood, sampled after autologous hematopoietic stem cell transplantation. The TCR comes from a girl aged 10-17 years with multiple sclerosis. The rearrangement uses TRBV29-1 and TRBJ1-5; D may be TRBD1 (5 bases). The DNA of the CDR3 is TGCAGCGTGGAAACAGGTGATAGCAATCAGCCCCAGCATTTT. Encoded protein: CSVETGDSNQPQHF.